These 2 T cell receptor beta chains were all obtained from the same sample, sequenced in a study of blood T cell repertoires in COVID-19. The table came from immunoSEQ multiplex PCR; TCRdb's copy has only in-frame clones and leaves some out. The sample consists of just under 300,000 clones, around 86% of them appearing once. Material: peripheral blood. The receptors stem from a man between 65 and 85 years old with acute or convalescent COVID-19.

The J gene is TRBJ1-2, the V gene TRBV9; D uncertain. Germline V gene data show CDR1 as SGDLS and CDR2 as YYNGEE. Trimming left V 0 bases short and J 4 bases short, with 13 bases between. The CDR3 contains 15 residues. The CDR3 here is CASSVAEGGVYGYTF. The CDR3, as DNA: TGTGCCAGCAGCGTAGCGGAAGGTGGAGTCTATGGCTACACCTTC. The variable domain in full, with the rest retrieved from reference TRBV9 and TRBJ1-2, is DSGVTQTPKHLITATGQRVTLRCSPRSGDLSVYWYQQSLDQGLQFLIQYYNGEERAKGNILERFSAQQFPDLHSELNLSSLELGDSALYFCASSVAEGGVYGYTFGSGTRLTVV.

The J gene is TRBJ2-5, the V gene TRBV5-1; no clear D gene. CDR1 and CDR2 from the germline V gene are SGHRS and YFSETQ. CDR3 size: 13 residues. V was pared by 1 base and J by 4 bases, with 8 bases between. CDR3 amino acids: CASSLTSPETQYF. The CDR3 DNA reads TGCGCCAGCAGCTTGACGAGCCCAGAGACCCAGTACTTC.